Below, 19 T cell receptor beta chains from the same sample are listed, as sequenced in a study of T cell repertoires in cytomegalovirus infection. TCRdb processed the reads anew with MiXCR; each CDR3 protein has one entry. The table has about 740,000 distinct CDR3 sequences, 35% seen once; the top ten hold under 3%. The sequenced material came from PBMCs. The receptors here all came from a human donor in good health (CMV status not recorded). Some clones in this sample may be carry-over from other donors' samples.

This clonotype was counted a few times. This chain links TRBV28 with TRBJ1-1; no definite D call. The CDR3 is made up of 8 amino acids. Looked up from germline, CDR1 is MDHEN and CDR2 is SYDVKM. This CDR3 reads CTHTEAFF. The CDR3 nucleotides read TGTACCCACACTGAAGCTTTCTTT.

The rearrangement links TRBV4-1 to TRBJ1-5, with 11 bases identical to TRBD1. Germline V gene sequence: CDR1 MGHRA, CDR2 YSYEKL. CDR3 length equals 16 residues. With V trimmed by 1 base and J by 9 bases, 8 bases remained unmatched. CDR3 in DNA: TGCGCCAGCAGCCAAGGGGACAGGGGGACCTCAGGGCCCCAGCATTTT. It codes for CASSQGDRGTSGPQHF.

Remarks on this clonotype: The germline gene is not matched at one end of the junction; a read error may be the cause. The rearrangement uses TRBV4-1 and TRBJ2-1; D gene uncertain. CDR1 is MGHRA and CDR2 is YSYEKL in the germline V gene. The CDR3 has 13 residues. The CDR3 sequence: CASGQTKLDEQFF. The CDR3 DNA reads TGCGCCAGCGGCCAAACGAAGTTGGATGAGCAGTTCTTC.

In this sample, this clonotype turned up once. This chain connects TRBV28 to TRBJ2-7, with 8 bases fitting TRBD2. Germline V gene sequence: CDR1 MDHEN, CDR2 SYDVKM. CDR3 size: 14 residues. V trimming: 8 bases; J trimming: 5 bases; junction bases outside the gene matches: 11. CDR3 protein: CASGFEGTRNEQYF. DNA for the CDR3: TGTGCCAGCGGATTCGAAGGGACTAGAAACGAGCAGTACTTC.

This clonotype was found a few times. This chain joins TRBV28 and TRBJ1-3, with D possibly TRBD1 on 5 matching bases. Germline V gives CDR1 MDHEN, CDR2 SYDVKM. The V end was cut by 3 bases, the J end by 7 bases, with 10 bases between. This CDR3 has 13 amino acids. CDR3 in amino acids: CASSFLQGNTIYF. The CDR3 nucleotides are TGTGCCAGCAGTTTTCTCCAGGGCAACACCATATATTTT.

This clonotype was seen only a few times. The chain links TRBV2 to TRBJ1-1; D is unresolved. This CDR3 region has 11 residues. V was pared by 6 bases and J by 7 bases, with 9 bases between. CDR1 SNHLY and CDR2 FYNNEI come from the germline V gene. For the CDR3, the DNA is TGTGCCAGCAGGGAATATATTGAAGCTTTCTTT. Protein sequence: CASREYIEAFF.

V usage is TRBV7-6 and J usage is TRBJ1-1; D is possibly TRBD1 (6 bases). Germline CDR1 reads SGHVS; CDR2 reads FNYEAQ. V was clipped by 6 bases and J by 1 base, with 15 bases between them. The CDR3 has 15 amino acids. The CDR3, as DNA: TGTGCCAGCAGACCAACGGACAGCCCGAACACTGAAGCTTTCTTT. Encoded protein: CASRPTDSPNTEAFF.

The chain has TRBV7-8 and TRBJ1-5; tentative D call: TRBD1 (5 bases). Trimming pared 1 base from V and 3 bases from J, leaving 13 bases between. Germline V gene sequence: CDR1 SGHVS, CDR2 FQNEAQ. CDR3 length: 16 amino acids. CDR3 sequence (DNA): TGTGCCAGCAGCTTAGAAGTGGTGGGGCTCAATCAGCCCCAGCATTTT. It encodes CASSLEVVGLNQPQHF.

On this clonotype: A single base separates this from a much larger clone, so it may be a read error. Lacking the conserved final phenylalanine or tryptophan, this CDR3 likely reflects a read error. The chain uses TRBV7-2 and TRBJ1-5; no clear D. Germline loops: CDR1 SGHTA, CDR2 FQGNSA. The V gene lost 5 bases and the J gene lost 6 bases, with 8 bases spanning the gap. This CDR3 is 12 amino acids long. The DNA for the CDR3 is TGTGCCAGCAGCCGGACGGGTCAGCCCCAGCATCTT. It codes for CASSRTGQPQHL.

In its sample, this clonotype was seen many times. This chain links TRBV7-2 with TRBJ2-1; 7 nucleotides agree with TRBD2. CDR3 length: 15 residues. V shed 5 bases, J shed 4 bases, and the junction held 8 bases outside the gene matches. In germline, CDR1 is SGHTA, CDR2 FQGNSA. The DNA of the CDR3 is TGTGCCAGCAGCCTCGGGCGGGAGCGGTACAATGAGCAGTTCTTC. Amino acids: CASSLGRERYNEQFF.

The V call is TRBV12-3 or TRBV12-4, the J call TRBJ2-3; the D gene is possibly TRBD2 (6 bases). The length of the CDR3 is 15 residues. Trimming left V 6 bases short and J 3 bases short, with 16 bases between. This chain's CDR3 is CASSVSGRVTDTQYF. The CDR3, as DNA: TGTGCCAGCAGCGTCAGCGGGCGGGTAACAGATACGCAGTATTTT.

V gene TRBV7-2 combines with J gene TRBJ2-7, with 8 bases aligning to TRBD2. The CDR3 loop spans 17 amino acids. Trimming at V came to 5 bases and at J to 4 bases, leaving 16 bases not matched to a gene. Germline V gene lookup returns CDR1 SGHTA and CDR2 FQGNSA. CDR3 bases: TGTGCCAGCAGCCCAGGCGCTAGAAGCGGGAGAGGGTACGAGCAGTACTTC. Translating gives CASSPGARSGRGYEQYF.

The table lists this clonotype with a few counts. The rearrangement joins TRBV28 to TRBJ2-5; D unclear. The CDR3 is 13 amino acids. Per germline, CDR1 MDHEN and CDR2 SYDVKM. V was pared by 5 bases and J by 4 bases, with 11 bases between. The CDR3 coding sequence is TGTGCCAGCAGTCCCCCCCGGAGAGAGACCCAGTACTTC. Residues: CASSPPRRETQYF. Full variable domain (remainder filled in from reference TRBV28 and TRBJ2-5): DVKVTQSSRYLVKRTGEKVFLECVQDMDHENMFWYRQDPGLGLRLIYFSYDVKMKEKGDIPEGYSVSREKKERFSLILESASTNQTSMYLCASSPPRRETQYFGPGTRLLVL.

This clonotype was observed a few times. The rearrangement uses TRBV28 and TRBJ1-1, with unresolved D. Germline CDR1 and CDR2: MDHEN and SYDVKM. CDR3 length equals 10 residues. V dropped 6 bases and J dropped 9 bases, with 8 bases sitting between them. The CDR3 here is CASSGIQAFF. The CDR3 nucleotides are TGTGCCAGCAGCGGTATTCAAGCTTTCTTT.

The chain uses TRBV2 and TRBJ1-2; no clear D. The V gene lost 2 bases and the J gene lost 5 bases, with 6 bases spanning the gap. CDR3 length equals 12 residues. CDR1 SNHLY and CDR2 FYNNEI come from the germline V gene. The CDR3: CASSETMYGYTF. The DNA for the CDR3 is TGTGCCAGCAGTGAAACGATGTATGGCTACACCTTC.

This chain connects TRBV7-9 to TRBJ2-3; TRBD2 might be the D (5 bases). CDR1 and CDR2 from the germline V gene are SEHNR and FQNEAQ (reference sequence). This CDR3 comprises 18 residues. Trimming pared 4 bases from V and 1 base from J, leaving 21 bases between. The CDR3 nucleotides are TGTGCCAGCAGCTCCGTAGCCGATAGCGACTCGGGCACAGATACGCAGTATTTT. This encodes CASSSVADSDSGTDTQYF.

On this clonotype: The CDR3 end shows no conserved phenylalanine or tryptophan, and so a read error is likely. V is TRBV7-2 and J is TRBJ2-7; maybe TRBD1 (5 bases). V was trimmed by 6 bases and J by 2 bases, leaving 14 bases between them. The germline gives CDR1 SGHTA, CDR2 FQGNSA. There are 14 residues in the CDR3. The CDR3 DNA follows: TGTGCCAGCAGACTCGATTTGGGGCCCTACGAGCAGTACTTA. As protein: CASRLDLGPYEQYL.

This chain joins TRBV20-1 and TRBJ1-5, with a tentative D call TRBD1 (6 bases). In germline, CDR1 is DFQATT, CDR2 SNEGSKA (reference sequence). The ends were cut back, 4 bases at V and 3 bases at J, with 13 bases in the middle. The CDR3 has 14 amino acids. The CDR3 loop is CSATEPGANQPQHF. DNA for the CDR3: TGCAGTGCTACCGAACCAGGGGCCAATCAGCCCCAGCATTTT.

The rearrangement links TRBV9 to TRBJ1-2; 9 bases line up with TRBD1. The V gene end was trimmed by 0 bases and the J gene end by 4 bases; junction bases not matched to a gene: 13. This CDR3 has 18 amino acids. In germline, CDR1 is SGDLS, CDR2 YYNGEE. The CDR3: CASSVATGGTGLFYGYTF. DNA of the CDR3: TGTGCCAGCAGCGTAGCTACAGGAGGGACAGGGTTATTCTATGGCTACACCTTC.